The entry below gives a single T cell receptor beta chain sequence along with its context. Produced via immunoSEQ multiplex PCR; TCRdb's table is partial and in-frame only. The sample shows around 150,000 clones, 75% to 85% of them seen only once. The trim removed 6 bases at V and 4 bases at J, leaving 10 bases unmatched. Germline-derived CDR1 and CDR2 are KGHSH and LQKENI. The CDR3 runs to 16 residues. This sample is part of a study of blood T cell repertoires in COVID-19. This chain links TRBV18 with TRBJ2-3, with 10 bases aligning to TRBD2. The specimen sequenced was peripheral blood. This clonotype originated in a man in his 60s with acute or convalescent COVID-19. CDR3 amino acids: CASSPGSGRWADTQYF. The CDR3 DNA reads TGTGCCAGCTCGCCGGGTAGCGGGAGGTGGGCAGATACGCAGTATTTT.